The clone carrying this TCR beta chain occurred a few times. The target antigen is unknown. Time point meaning: pre-treatment sample, taken before nivolumab and TIL therapy. This specimen belongs to a study of TIL therapy for anti-PD-1-resistant metastatic lung cancer. The immunoSEQ assay was v3. The data were produced by immunoSEQ multiplex PCR, yet TCRdb's version contains in-frame clones alone and is incomplete. In the table there are about 46,000 clones, 80% to 90% of which are singletons. Study-wide results and limits: Patients were highly selected, enriched for treatment-naive, never-smoker and oncogene-addicted cases.

The sample was blood, taken at baseline. This receptor was identified in a person between 30 and 80 years old with non-small cell lung cancer.

The DNA of the CDR3 is TGTGCCAGCAGCTTATTAGTTGCCCAGGGATACACCGGGGAGCTGTTTTTT. It translates to CASSLLVAQGYTGELFF. The V gene is TRBV7-9, the J gene TRBJ2-2, with D perhaps TRBD1 (5 bases). Germline values: CDR1 SEHNR, CDR2 FQNEAQ (reference sequence). CDR3 length: 17 amino acids. V lost 2 bases, J lost 3 bases, and 16 bases lay in between.